The clone carrying this TCR beta chain was counted a single time. What it recognizes is unknown. The data stem from a study of T cell clonotyping in hematopoietic cell transplantation. The CDR3 is 13 residues long. Trimming removed 5 bases at V and 5 bases at J, with 10 bases between. Germline V CDR1 and CDR2: SGHRS, YFSETQ. TCRdb's table, derived via immunoSEQ multiplex PCR, lists solely in-frame clones and lacks some. Of roughly 15,000 clones in the sample, roughly 60% were seen once. Study results and limitations: Pathologically expanded recipient clonotypes increased progressively from day 30 to day 180 as diversity fell. Higher Inverse Simpson Index values in graft donor and pretransplant recipient predicted broader posttransplant TCR diversity. Few recipient clonotypes overlapped donors; over 95% were de novo at given depth.

The sequencing input was PBMCs. The chain employs TRBV5-1 and TRBJ1-4, with D possibly TRBD1 on 5 matching bases. The source is a human donor who either received an allogeneic hematopoietic cell transplant for a myeloid malignancy or was a related donor (not recorded which). Some clones in this sample may be carry-over from other donors' samples. The CDR3: CASREGSNEKLFF. In nucleotides, the CDR3 is TGCGCCAGCAGGGAGGGGTCGAATGAAAAACTGTTTTTT.